This TCR beta chain comes out of a study of control samples from healthy donors and cancer patients. Method: immunoSEQ multiplex PCR; TCRdb's copy keeps in-frame clones and lacks some. The sample records 150,000 to 200,000 clones, around 90% being singletons. Germline V gene sequence: CDR1 MGHRA, CDR2 YSYEKL. V shed 2 bases and J shed 3 bases, with 16 bases lying between them. This CDR3 is built from 16 residues. The source of this sequence is a woman aged 35 to 49 in good health. This rearrangement joins TRBV4-1 to TRBJ2-5; D is unclear. Sequenced input: blood. CDR3 sequence: CASSQWAANKEETQYF. The CDR3 bases are TGCGCCAGCAGCCAATGGGCGGCGAACAAGGAAGAGACCCAGTACTTC.